Sequencing of this T cell receptor beta chain was carried out in a study of T-cell reconstitution after alpha-beta-depleted transplantation in children. Study-level points and caveats: There were reportedly several hundred expanded graft clones from which alpha-beta T cells came about two months after transplant. Day-60 TCRbeta diversity that was high in some patients was derived from surviving recipient T cells and thymic progenitors. At one year after transplant, newly produced T cells mostly accounted for T-cell counts and diversity.

CDR3 length: 16 residues. This clonotype was detected ten times or more. Its antigen is undetermined. A library of TCRbeta sequences, prepared with unique molecular identifiers, was generated. TCRdb reanalysed the PCR reads using MiXCR and keeps one entry per CDR3 protein. The table has tens of thousands of distinct CDR3 sequences, under 6% seen once. This sequence joins TRBV21-1 and TRBJ2-7; no DNA check was done on the table's D call, TRBD1. TRBV21-1 is tagged as a pseudogene. The clonotype originates from a female patient between 2 and 15 years old who had a stem cell transplant for aplastic anemia, so the T cells may come from the graft donor. The specimen was PBMCs, mostly from graft donor cells, collected 60 days after TCRalphabeta/CD19-depleted stem cell transplant. The CDR3 DNA reads as TGTGCCAGCAGCAAAGAGTCCCGGGACAGGGAGGTCGAGCAGTACTTC. Encoded protein: CASSKESRDREVEQYF.